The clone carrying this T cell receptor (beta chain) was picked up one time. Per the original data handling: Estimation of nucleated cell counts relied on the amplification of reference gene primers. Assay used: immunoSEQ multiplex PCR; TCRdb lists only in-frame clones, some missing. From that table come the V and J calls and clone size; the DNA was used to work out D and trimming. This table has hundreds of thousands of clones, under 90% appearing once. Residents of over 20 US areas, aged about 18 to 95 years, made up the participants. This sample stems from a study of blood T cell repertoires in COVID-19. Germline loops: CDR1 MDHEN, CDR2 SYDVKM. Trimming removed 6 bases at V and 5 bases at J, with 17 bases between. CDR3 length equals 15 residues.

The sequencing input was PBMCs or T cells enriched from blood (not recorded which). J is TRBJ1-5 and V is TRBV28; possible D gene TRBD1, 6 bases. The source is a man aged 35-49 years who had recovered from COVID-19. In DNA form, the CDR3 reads TGTGCCAGCAGACCTCCGGGGGGGGCCTATCAGCCCCAGCATTTT. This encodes CASRPPGGAYQPQHF.